The TCR beta chain under discussion was sequenced for a study of T cell responses to AZD1222 COVID-19 vaccine. Method: immunoSEQ multiplex PCR; TCRdb's copy keeps in-frame clones and lacks some. Of under 70,000 clones in the sample, around 75% are singletons; the top ten hold about an eighth. The clonotype originates from an adult in good health. This specimen consisted of peripheral blood, obtained on day 0 of AZD1222 vaccination.

The CDR3: CASSPLAGGFQPQHF. CDR3 in DNA: TGCGCCAGCAGCCCGCTGGCAGGGGGCTTTCAGCCCCAGCATTTT. The chain employs TRBV4-1 and TRBJ1-5, with 8 bases matching TRBD1. Germline assignment: CDR1 MGHRA and CDR2 YSYEKL. J lost 6 bases, V lost 4 bases, and 8 bases had no gene match. The CDR3 has 15 residues.